This T cell receptor (beta chain) was recovered during a study of CD8 T cells in Susac syndrome. The wider study: Patients with Susac syndrome who were sequenced included five or six with active disease and about 8 in remission.

Sequencing of TCR beta, carried out with a high-throughput approach, was applied to CD8+ and CD4+ T cells from the blood. Random hexamers served to reverse transcribe roughly 0.45 to 1 ug RNA. It was immunoSEQ multiplex PCR that amplified TCR beta CDR3 across 54 Vbeta and 13 Jbeta. MiXCR, applied by TCRdb to the immunoSEQ multiplex PCR reads, yields one record per CDR3 protein. The sample contains fewer than 60,000 distinct CDR3 sequences, roughly 94% of which appear only once. This CDR3 has 14 amino acids. Per the germline V gene, CDR1 is SQVTM and CDR2 is ANQGSEA. The V and J ends lost 0 bases and 8 bases, in that order; junction bases with no gene match: 6.

The receptor comes from a human donor with Susac syndrome. The sequencing sample was made of CD8+ T cells from PBMCs. The V call is TRBV29-1, the J call TRBJ2-4; 8 bases agree with TRBD1. The CDR3 DNA is TGCAGCGTTGAAGAACAGGGGGTAGGGTACATTCAGTACTTC. It translates to CSVEEQGVGYIQYF.